A selection of T cell receptor beta chains follows, all from one sample in a study of T-cell reconstitution after alpha-beta-depleted transplantation in children. TCRdb re-called the PCR reads with MiXCR, one entry per CDR3 protein. The sample yields around 500,000 distinct CDR3 sequences, around an eighth seen once. The sample here was PBMCs from the stem cell graft donor, taken from the stem cell graft. These receptors were obtained from a human donor who donated a stem cell graft to a child with combined immunodeficiency. Both conserved end residues are part of each CDR3. Each record gives: J gene, clone size, D gene, V gene, CDR3 protein, CDR3 DNA. The D gene is left open where the match is weak. Clone size is shown for a subset of rows, as once, few, many or a class of expanded clone.

j_gene: TRBJ2-3
abundance: many
d_gene: .
v_gene: TRBV20-1
CDR3aa: CSVPTTWGTDTQYF
CDR3nt: TGCAGTGTTCCGACTACCTGGGGCACAGATACGCAGTATTTT

j_gene: TRBJ2-7
abundance: few
d_gene: .
v_gene: TRBV5-1
CDR3aa: CASSPGTSNPYEQYF
CDR3nt: TGCGCCAGCAGCCCCGGGACATCGAACCCCTACGAGCAGTACTTC

j_gene: TRBJ2-3
abundance: .
d_gene: .
v_gene: TRBV5-1
CDR3aa: CASSLTPPDTQYF
CDR3nt: TGCGCCAGCAGCTTAACTCCCCCAGATACGCAGTATTTT

j_gene: TRBJ2-3
abundance: .
d_gene: .
v_gene: TRBV24-1
CDR3aa: CATSDPFADTQYF
CDR3nt: TGTGCCACCAGTGATCCCTTTGCCGATACGCAGTATTTT

j_gene: TRBJ1-1
abundance: .
d_gene: .
v_gene: TRBV5-1
CDR3aa: CASSSGRILNTEAFF
CDR3nt: TGCGCCAGCAGCTCGGGACGGATACTTAACACTGAAGCTTTCTTT

j_gene: TRBJ2-5
abundance: .
d_gene: .
v_gene: TRBV25-1
CDR3aa: CASSQTQGGETQYF
CDR3nt: TGTGCCAGCAGTCAGACCCAGGGGGGGGAGACCCAGTACTTC

j_gene: TRBJ2-2
abundance: .
d_gene: .
v_gene: TRBV7-2
CDR3aa: CASSLAVGGLRELFF
CDR3nt: TGTGCCAGCAGCTTAGCGGTGGGGGGGCTCCGGGAGCTGTTTTTT

j_gene: TRBJ2-3
abundance: many
d_gene: TRBD2
v_gene: TRBV5-1
CDR3aa: CASTGLAEFTDTQYF
CDR3nt: TGCGCCAGCACGGGACTAGCGGAATTCACAGATACGCAGTATTTT

j_gene: TRBJ2-7
abundance: .
d_gene: .
v_gene: TRBV6-5
CDR3aa: CSSSYSPITYEQYF
CDR3nt: TGTTCCAGCAGTTACTCGCCGATTACCTACGAGCAGTACTTC

j_gene: TRBJ1-1
abundance: .
d_gene: .
v_gene: TRBV18
CDR3aa: CASSPREAGTEAFF
CDR3nt: TGTGCCAGCTCACCACGCGAGGCGGGGACTGAAGCTTTCTTT